The 8 T cell receptor beta chains below all came from one sample that was sequenced in a study of cytomegalovirus exposure and HLA in healthy donors. The primer mix had 60 Vbeta and 13 Jbeta primers. This table comes from immunoSEQ multiplex PCR, and its TCRdb copy is limited to in-frame clones, with some not included. The data show tens of thousands of clones, roughly 80% seen once. Sequenced: PBMCs. Receptors originate from a human donor in good health.

This clone appeared once. The V call is TRBV30, the J call TRBJ2-5; D possibly corresponds to TRBD1 (6 bases). The DNA end lines up better with TRBJ2-7; the J call may be wrong. The germline CDR1 and CDR2 sequences are GTSNPN and SVGIG (reference sequence). The CDR3 covers 14 residues. CDR3 residues: CAWSHDRTSYEQYF. DNA for the CDR3: TGTGCCTGGAGCCACGACAGGACGTCCTACGAGCAGTACTTC.

This CDR3 is CASSLRAGHTDTQYF. The CDR3 nucleotides read TGTGCCAGCAGCTTAAGAGCGGGGCACACAGATACGCAGTATTTT. The chain uses TRBV7-9 and TRBJ2-3, with 7 bases matching TRBD2. V trimming: 2 bases; J trimming: 2 bases; junction bases outside the gene matches: 4. The CDR3 totals 15 residues. Germline V gives CDR1 SEHNR, CDR2 FQNEAQ (reference sequence).

The genes are TRBV6-5 and TRBJ1-5, with 8 bases that match TRBD1. After removal of 5 bases from V and 15 bases from J, the junction contained 9 bases not matched to a gene. The CDR3 runs 12 residues. Germline V gives CDR1 MNHEY, CDR2 SVGAGI. DNA for the CDR3: TGTGCCAGCAGTACGCGACAGGGGCAAAGGCATTTT. As protein: CASSTRQGQRHF.

Details on this clone: One end of the junction does not line up with germline, which may come from a read error. The chain is built from TRBV6-1 and TRBJ2-1; TRBD2 aligns across 10 bases. The CDR3 sequence is 15 residues long. Germline assignment: CDR1 MNHNS and CDR2 SASEGT. The CDR3 DNA follows: TGTGCCGGCAGGTCTGCTAGCGGGGGTTACAATGAGCAGTTCTTC. This translates into CAGRSASGGYNEQFF.

The chain has TRBV29-1 and TRBJ1-2; D unclear. The V end lost 2 bases, the J end lost 7 bases, and 5 bases lay between the germline ends. This CDR3 has 10 residues. In germline, CDR1 is SQVTM, CDR2 ANQGSEA. The CDR3 is CSVENGGYTF. The CDR3 DNA reads TGCAGCGTTGAAAACGGTGGCTACACCTTC. Complete variable domain (other parts from reference TRBV29-1 and TRBJ1-2): SAVISQKPSRDICQRGTSLTIQCQVDSQVTMMFWYRQQPGQSLTLIATANQGSEATYESGFVIDKFPISRPNLTFSTLTVSNMSPEDSSIYLCSVENGGYTFGSGTRLTVV.

The V and J genes are TRBV5-6 and TRBJ2-1; 7 positions match TRBD1. The germline V gene encodes CDR1 SGHDT and CDR2 YYEEEE. The CDR3 runs 15 residues. The junction had 12 bases not matched to a gene; V was cut back by 4 bases and J by 8 bases. Written as DNA, the CDR3 is TGTGCCAGCAGCCGAGAAATGACAGGGCCCCATGAGCAGTTCTTC. Its translation is CASSREMTGPHEQFF.

This clone was counted only a few times. This sample includes further DNA sequences coding for the same CDR3. The chain recombines TRBV6-5 with TRBJ1-1; no firm D call. V dropped 7 bases and J dropped 2 bases, with 5 bases sitting between them. The CDR3 consists of 11 residues. Germline CDR1 and CDR2: MNHEY and SVGAGI. The CDR3 region is CASTGNTEAFF. In DNA, the CDR3 is TGTGCCAGCACGGGAAACACTGAAGCTTTCTTT.

The V gene is TRBV11-2, the J gene TRBJ2-5, with 8 bases matching TRBD1. With 1 base clipped from V and 4 bases from J, the junction kept 11 bases outside the gene matches. The V gene's germline CDR1 is SGHAT and CDR2 FQNNGV. This CDR3 is built from 17 residues. The CDR3 DNA follows: TGTGCCAGCAGCTTAGTGTGGAGCGACAGGGGTCGAGAGACCCAGTACTTC. Translating it yields CASSLVWSDRGRETQYF. Full variable domain (remainder filled in from reference TRBV11-2 and TRBJ2-5): EAGVAQSPRYKIIEKRQSVAFWCNPISGHATLYWYQQILGQGPKLLIQFQNNGVVDDSQLPKDRFSAERLKGVDSTLKIQPAKLEDSAVYLCASSLVWSDRGRETQYFGPGTRLLVL.